This TCR beta chain was identified during a study of blood T cell repertoires in COVID-19. The assay was immunoSEQ multiplex PCR, and TCRdb's table has in-frame clones only and misses some. The table lists 25,000 to 35,000 clones, 65% to 90% of them singletons. The source is a man at least 80 years old with active COVID-19. The sequenced sample consisted of peripheral blood.

DNA of the CDR3: TGTGCCAGCAGTACAGGGGCTAGCACAGATACGCAGTATTTT. As protein: CASSTGASTDTQYF. The chain links TRBV7-3 to TRBJ2-3; 7 bases fit TRBD1. The CDR3 totals 14 residues. The V gene end was trimmed by 6 bases and the J gene end by 0 bases; junction bases not matched to a gene: 3. Germline V CDR1 and CDR2: SGHTA, FQGTGA.